Given below is one T cell receptor beta chain in context. Its antigen is undetermined. The data originate from a study of cytotoxic CD8 clonotypes in ibrutinib-treated CLL. Study context: The authors obtained response samples at a median of about 12 months of treatment, range 6 to 36. Points from the study as a whole: Public clonotypes occurred uncommonly; on treatment, they contracted or remained stable.

The table came from immunoSEQ multiplex PCR; TCRdb's copy has only in-frame clones and leaves some out. This sample has approximately 330,000 clones, with more than 65% found just once. The germline gives CDR1 LNHNV, CDR2 YYDKDF (reference sequence). The CDR3 sequence is 16 residues long. The V end was cut by 0 bases, the J end by 5 bases, with 14 bases between. The sample here was PBMCs, taken before ibrutinib treatment. The sequence was obtained from a human donor with chronic lymphocytic leukemia. This chain uses TRBV15 with TRBJ1-5; perhaps TRBD1 as D (6 bases). CDR3 sequence (DNA): TGTGCCACCAGCAGAGATCAGCACGCAGGGGATCAGCCCCAGCATTTT. This codes for CATSRDQHAGDQPQHF.